A single T cell receptor (beta chain) is shown here with its context. Its cognate antigen is unknown. Distinct nucleotide sequences in the sample also encode this CDR3. V was pared by 0 bases and J by 0 bases, with 4 bases between. Germline V gene data show CDR1 as SGDLS and CDR2 as YYNGEE. The CDR3 covers 14 residues. Clones were read by immunoSEQ multiplex PCR, and TCRdb kept only the in-frame ones, dropping some. This table has 2 million to 3 million clones, approximately 93% appearing once. These data come from a study of shared clonotypes between healthy human individuals. Whole-study results and caveats: Clonotype sharing among donors was expected to depend on sequencing depth.

CD4+ cells were split into CD45RA+ naive and CD45RA-negative memory subsets. This clonotype was obtained from a man aged 18 to 35 in good health. Some clones in this sample may be carry-over from other donors' samples. The source material was naive CD4+ T cells from PBMCs. The subset: CD45RA+ positively selected. The chain links TRBV9 to TRBJ2-1; D gene uncertain. As DNA, the CDR3 is TGTGCCAGCAGCGTAGTCGGCTCCTACAATGAGCAGTTCTTC. Protein: CASSVVGSYNEQFF.